This TCR beta chain was sequenced in a study of beta chain features in type 1 diabetes. Expressed TCRB transcripts got sequenced, as all isolated RNA was reverse transcribed. Using immunoSEQ multiplex PCR, the repertoire was profiled, and TCRdb retains in-frame clones only, with some absent. The sample holds hundreds of thousands of clones; more than 11% are singletons and the top ten take less than 0.04%. The CDR3 sequence is 14 residues long. Per germline, CDR1 SGDLS and CDR2 YYNGEE. V was trimmed by 4 bases and J by 5 bases, leaving 13 bases between them. This chain links TRBV9 with TRBJ1-5; D perhaps matches TRBD1 (6 bases). This receptor was obtained from a man aged 25 to 40 in good health. Sequencing input: naive CD4+ T cells from blood. The CDR3 bases are TGTGCCAGCAGCTCGGTAGGGGGGGATCAGCCCCAGCATTTT. Its protein product is CASSSVGGDQPQHF.